The 25 T cell receptor beta chains below all came from one sample that was sequenced in a study of CD4 T cell repertoires in COVID-19. Method: immunoSEQ multiplex PCR; TCRdb's copy keeps in-frame clones and lacks some. The profile shows fewer than 100,000 clones, around four fifths of them singletons. Here the sequenced sample was CD4+ T cells from peripheral blood, taken after recovery from COVID-19. The receptors were gathered from a human donor who had COVID-19.

The chain carries TRBV19 and TRBJ1-2, with D unclear. CDR3 length: 14 residues. Germline CDR1 LNHDA, CDR2 SQIVND (reference sequence). V was trimmed by 2 bases and J by 5 bases, leaving 12 bases between them. The CDR3 region is CASSISGSMYGYTF. CDR3 sequence (DNA): TGTGCCAGTAGTATAAGTGGGTCCATGTATGGCTACACCTTC.

This chain connects TRBV5-8 to TRBJ2-3; 12 bases fit TRBD2. V gave up 4 bases and J gave up 2 bases; unmatched junction bases: 8. The CDR3 contains 17 residues. Germline CDR1 is SGHTS and CDR2 is YDEGEE. For the CDR3, the DNA is TGTGCCAGCAGCCGCCCTGGACTAGCGGGGATCACAGATACGCAGTATTTT. This sequence encodes CASSRPGLAGITDTQYF.

The J gene is TRBJ1-2, the V gene TRBV18, with a tentative D call TRBD1 (5 bases). From germline, CDR1 is KGHSH and CDR2 LQKENI. Trimming pared 3 bases from V and 6 bases from J, leaving 8 bases between. This CDR3 is 12 amino acids long. DNA of the CDR3: TGTGCCAGCTCACCGGACACGAATGGCTACACCTTC. Translated: CASSPDTNGYTF.

A remark on this clone: Other DNA sequences of this sample code for an identical CDR3. This chain uses TRBV19 with TRBJ2-5, with 7 bases matching TRBD1. Germline CDR1 is LNHDA and CDR2 is SQIVND (reference sequence). The CDR3 covers 13 residues. The trim removed 5 bases at V and 1 base at J, leaving 1 base unmatched. In DNA, the CDR3 is TGTGCCAGTAGTCGGGACAGCCAAGAGACCCAGTACTTC. Its protein product is CASSRDSQETQYF.

This clone appeared once. The rearrangement links TRBV9 to TRBJ1-1; D might be TRBD1 (5 bases). Germline V lookup: CDR1 SGDLS, CDR2 YYNGEE. The CDR3 spans 15 residues. V shed 4 bases and J shed 11 bases, with 24 bases lying between them. The DNA of the CDR3 is TGTGCCAGCAGCACCCGCTACGGGGGACTCGAGGGCGCTTTCTTT. Translating it yields CASSTRYGGLEGAFF.

The V and J genes are TRBV6-5 and TRBJ2-7; perhaps D is TRBD1 or TRBD2 (7 bases each). Germline CDR1 MNHEY, CDR2 SVGAGI. The CDR3 spans 14 residues. V gave up 6 bases and J gave up 4 bases, with 16 bases separating them. The CDR3 is CASRPGGDRYEQYF. Written as DNA, the CDR3 is TGTGCCAGCAGGCCAGGGGGGGATCGGTACGAGCAGTACTTC.

V is TRBV3-1 (or the pseudogene TRBV3-2) and J is TRBJ2-4; 8 bases agree with TRBD2. Per the germline V gene, CDR1 is LGHDT and CDR2 is YNNKEL (reference sequence). V gave up 4 bases and J gave up 1 base; unmatched junction bases: 3. The CDR3 is 15 amino acids. CDR3 nucleotide sequence: TGTGCCAGCAGCCCGGGGGGGCAGGCCAAAAACATTCAGTACTTC. Translated: CASSPGGQAKNIQYF.

The sample holds a few counts of this clone. The chain recombines TRBV7-3 with TRBJ1-2, with 9 bases aligning to TRBD1. V gave up 5 bases and J gave up 3 bases; unmatched junction bases: 16. Germline loops: CDR1 SGHTA, CDR2 FQGTGA. The CDR3 runs 18 residues. The CDR3 here is CASSPWPRGRQGDYGYTF. Here the CDR3 DNA reads TGTGCCAGCAGCCCCTGGCCCAGGGGCAGACAGGGGGACTATGGCTACACCTTC.

This chain uses TRBV21-1 with TRBJ2-1; the listed D gene, TRBD2, was not tested against the DNA. TRBV21-1 is noted as a pseudogene. The CDR3 has 16 amino acids. CDR3 loop: CASSKWLTSRGNEQFF. The CDR3 bases are TGTGCCAGCAGCAAATGGTTGACTAGCCGTGGGAATGAGCAGTTCTTC.

The chain is built from TRBV18 and TRBJ2-2; 8 bases agree with TRBD1. V lost 3 bases, J lost 5 bases, and 2 bases stayed unmatched. This CDR3 is built from 14 residues. Germline CDR1 is KGHSH and CDR2 is LQKENI. The CDR3 bases are TGTGCCAGCTCACCGAACAGGGGGACCGGGGAGCTGTTTTTT. It specifies CASSPNRGTGELFF.

The DNA for the CDR3 is TGTGCCAGCAGCCCGTCGGGTTGGGCGGGAGGACCCCACGAGCAGTACTTC. Translated: CASSPSGWAGGPHEQYF. The V and J genes are TRBV13 and TRBJ2-7; 8 bases line up with TRBD2. CDR1 is PRHDT and CDR2 is FYEKMQ in the germline V gene (reference sequence). V dropped 5 bases and J dropped 5; count of bases not matched to a gene: 17. This CDR3 comprises 17 residues.

The rearrangement links TRBV7-2 to TRBJ2-1; 12 bases fit TRBD2. The germline gives CDR1 SGHTA, CDR2 FQGNSA. Unmatched junction bases numbered 12, after V lost 2 bases and J lost 7 bases. This CDR3 region has 18 residues. CDR3 region: CASSLFLLAGGGGNEQFF. CDR3 sequence (DNA): TGTGCCAGCAGCTTATTCTTACTAGCGGGAGGAGGAGGGAATGAGCAGTTCTTC.

V and J are TRBV28 and TRBJ2-1; TRBD2 matches 14 bases. V shed 5 bases, J shed 7 bases, and the junction held 13 bases outside the gene matches. CDR1 is MDHEN, CDR2 SYDVKM, per germline. The CDR3 extends over 18 amino acids. The CDR3 reads CASSKGLAGAWGRNEQFF. DNA of the CDR3: TGTGCCAGCAGTAAGGGACTAGCGGGAGCCTGGGGGAGGAATGAGCAGTTCTTC.

The chain couples TRBV10-3 to TRBJ1-5; unclear D gene. Between the trimmed V and J ends, which lost 3 bases and 4 bases, there was a span of 7 bases. This CDR3 spans 13 amino acids. Germline loops: CDR1 ENHRY, CDR2 SYGVKD. As DNA, the CDR3 is TGTGCCATCAGTGAAAGAGGGAATCAGCCCCAGCATTTT. This encodes CAISERGNQPQHF.

The chain employs TRBV10-3 and TRBJ2-1; perhaps TRBD2 as D (5 bases). Trimming shortened V by 6 bases and J by 6 bases, and 21 bases separated the two germline ends. The CDR3 is made up of 16 amino acids. Per the germline V gene, CDR1 is ENHRY and CDR2 is SYGVKD. CDR3 loop: CAIRTPKKAGLNEQFF. The CDR3 coding sequence is TGTGCCATCAGGACCCCGAAGAAGGCGGGTCTCAATGAGCAGTTCTTC.

The chain joins TRBV5-1 to TRBJ1-2; D perhaps matches TRBD1 (5 bases). CDR1 is SGHRS, CDR2 YFSETQ, per germline. There are 12 residues in the CDR3. V lost 6 bases, J lost 3 bases, and 9 bases lay in between. CDR3 residues: CASIGDDYGYTF. The DNA for the CDR3 is TGCGCCAGCATCGGGGACGACTATGGCTACACCTTC. The entire variable domain, with the rest obtained from reference TRBV5-1 and TRBJ1-2, is as follows: KAGVTQTPRYLIKTRGQQVTLSCSPISGHRSVSWYQQTPGQGLQFLFEYFSETQRNKGNFPGRFSGRQFSNSRSEMNVSTLELGDSALYLCASIGDDYGYTFGSGTRLTVV.

This clone was seen a handful of times. The CDR3 region has the DNA TGTGCCAGCAGCTCCCTGATGGGGGCAGACCAGCCCCAGCATTTT. This codes for CASSSLMGADQPQHF. The chain joins TRBV7-8 to TRBJ1-5, with a possible D match to TRBD1 (6 bases). CDR1 and CDR2 (germline): SGHVS, FQNEAQ. V was shortened by 4 bases and J by 7 bases, with 17 bases between the two germline ends. The CDR3 consists of 15 residues.

This clone turned up a few times. The CDR3 nucleotides read TGTGCCAGCAGCCCCGGACAGGGGATCGACGAGCAGTACTTC. This gives the protein CASSPGQGIDEQYF. The chain carries TRBV3-1 (or the pseudogene TRBV3-2) and TRBJ2-7; 9 positions match TRBD1. With V trimmed by 4 bases and J by 5 bases, 6 bases remained unmatched. Germline V lookup: CDR1 LGHDT, CDR2 YNNKEL (reference sequence). The CDR3 covers 14 residues.

The chain recombines TRBV4-1 with TRBJ2-7; D tentatively reads TRBD1 or TRBD2 (5 bases each). From germline, CDR1 is MGHRA and CDR2 YSYEKL. The CDR3 length is 13 residues. Deletions cut 0 bases from V and 2 bases from J, with 5 bases between. CDR3 nucleotide sequence: TGCGCCAGCAGCCAAGAGGGACCCTACGAGCAGTACTTC. Translation gives CASSQEGPYEQYF.

The chain joins TRBV29-1 to TRBJ2-1; tentatively, D is TRBD1 (6 bases). Germline V gene sequence: CDR1 SQVTM, CDR2 ANQGSEA. V dropped 3 bases and J dropped 8 bases, with 14 bases sitting between them. CDR3 length: 13 residues. CDR3 nucleotide sequence: TGCAGCGTTGACCCGGGACCAGGGGATGAGCAGTTCTTC. Its translation is CSVDPGPGDEQFF.

This chain connects TRBV20-1 to TRBJ2-3; D tentatively fits TRBD1 or TRBD2 (5 bases each). V lost 3 bases and J 4 bases, leaving 11 bases between the germline ends. This CDR3 is 13 amino acids long. Germline V gives CDR1 DFQATT, CDR2 SNEGSKA (reference sequence). The CDR3 protein is CSASGGGADTQYF. The CDR3, as DNA: TGCAGTGCTAGTGGGGGTGGGGCAGATACGCAGTATTTT.

The chain carries TRBV7-3 and TRBJ2-2; TRBD1 might be the D (5 bases). The germline gives CDR1 SGHTA, CDR2 FQGTGA. The ends were cut back, 4 bases at V and 4 bases at J, with 7 bases in the middle. The CDR3 runs 13 residues. CDR3 sequence: CASSWQGTGELFF. Written as DNA, the CDR3 is TGTGCCAGCAGCTGGCAGGGCACCGGGGAGCTGTTTTTT.

The rearrangement uses TRBV6-5 and TRBJ1-1, with a possible D match to TRBD1 (5 bases). Trimming removed 5 bases at V and 10 bases at J, with 11 bases between. Germline-derived CDR1 and CDR2 are MNHEY and SVGAGI. The CDR3 consists of 11 residues. The CDR3 coding sequence is TGTGCCAGCAGTCACCAGGGTTCAGCTTTCTTT. Protein: CASSHQGSAFF.

The chain couples TRBV6-5 to TRBJ1-1; no definite D call. V was trimmed by 2 bases and J by 5 bases, leaving 6 bases between them. The CDR3 loop spans 12 amino acids. Germline assignment: CDR1 MNHEY and CDR2 SVGAGI. The CDR3 DNA is TGTGCCAGCAGTTACATGGGGACTGAAGCTTTCTTT. The encoded protein is CASSYMGTEAFF.

This chain connects TRBV19 to TRBJ2-7; D not resolved. Germline values: CDR1 LNHDA, CDR2 SQIVND (reference sequence). CDR3 length equals 16 residues. V lost 5 bases to trimming and J lost 0 bases, with 17 bases between them. In DNA, the CDR3 is TGTGCCAGTAGTTCCACCCTGTCGAAAAGCTCCTACGAGCAGTACTTC. Its protein is CASSSTLSKSSYEQYF. The complete variable domain, with remaining parts taken from reference TRBV19 and TRBJ2-7, reads DGGITQSPKYLFRKEGQNVTLSCEQNLNHDAMYWYRQDPGQGLRLIYYSQIVNDFQKGDIAEGYSVSREKKESFPLTVTSAQKNPTAFYLCASSSTLSKSSYEQYFGPGTRLTVT.